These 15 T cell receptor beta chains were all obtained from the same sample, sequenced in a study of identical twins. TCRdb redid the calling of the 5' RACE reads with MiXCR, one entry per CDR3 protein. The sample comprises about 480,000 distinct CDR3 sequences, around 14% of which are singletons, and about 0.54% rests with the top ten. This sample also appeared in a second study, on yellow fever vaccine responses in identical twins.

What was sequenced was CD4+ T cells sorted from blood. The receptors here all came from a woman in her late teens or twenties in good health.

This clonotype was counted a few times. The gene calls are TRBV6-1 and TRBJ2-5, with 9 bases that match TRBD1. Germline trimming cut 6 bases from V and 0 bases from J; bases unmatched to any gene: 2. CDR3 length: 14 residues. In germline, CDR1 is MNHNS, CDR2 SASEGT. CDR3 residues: CASRRDRDQETQYF. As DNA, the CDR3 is TGTGCCAGCAGGCGGGACAGGGACCAAGAGACCCAGTACTTC.

The CDR3 coding sequence is TGTGCCAGCAGCTTAGGCGGGGCGGTGACAGGTCTTCCCTACGAGCAGTACTTC. Translating gives CASSLGGAVTGLPYEQYF. The chain uses TRBV11-1 and TRBJ2-7; either TRBD1 or TRBD2 may fit D (6 bases each). V was pared by 1 base and J by 2 bases, with 21 bases between. The CDR3 sequence is 18 residues long. Germline assignment: CDR1 SGHAT and CDR2 FQDESV (reference sequence).

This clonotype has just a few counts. This CDR3 reads CASSLADWDRAIRGDTQYF. CDR3 coding DNA: TGTGCCAGCAGCTTAGCAGACTGGGACAGGGCGATACGTGGAGATACGCAGTATTTT. This rearrangement joins TRBV11-1 to TRBJ2-3, with 9 bases identical to TRBD1. V was pared by 0 bases and J by 5 bases, with 15 bases of the junction left unmatched. Germline CDR1 and CDR2: SGHAT and FQDESV (reference sequence). The CDR3 runs 19 residues.

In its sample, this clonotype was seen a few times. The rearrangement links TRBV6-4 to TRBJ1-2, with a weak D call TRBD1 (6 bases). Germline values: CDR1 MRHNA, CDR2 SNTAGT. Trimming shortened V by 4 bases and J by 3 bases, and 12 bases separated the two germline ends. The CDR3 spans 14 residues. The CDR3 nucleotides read TGTGCCAGCAGTGTTGAGGGGGGCGACTATGGCTACACCTTC. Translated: CASSVEGGDYGYTF.

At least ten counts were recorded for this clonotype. The CDR3 spells CASSLAGDRITEAFF. DNA for the CDR3: TGTGCCAGCAGCTTGGCGGGGGACCGGATCACTGAAGCTTTCTTT. The rearrangement joins TRBV5-4 to TRBJ1-1; tentatively, D is TRBD1 (5 bases). This CDR3 is 15 amino acids long. Trimming removed 0 bases at V and 4 bases at J, with 13 bases between. The V gene's germline CDR1 is SGHNT and CDR2 YYREEE (reference sequence). Complete variable domain (other parts from reference TRBV5-4 and TRBJ1-1): ETGVTQSPTHLIKTRGQQVTLRCSSQSGHNTVSWYQQALGQGPQFIFQYYREEENGRGNFPPRFSGLQFPNYSSELNVNALELDDSALYLCASSLAGDRITEAFFGQGTRLTVV.

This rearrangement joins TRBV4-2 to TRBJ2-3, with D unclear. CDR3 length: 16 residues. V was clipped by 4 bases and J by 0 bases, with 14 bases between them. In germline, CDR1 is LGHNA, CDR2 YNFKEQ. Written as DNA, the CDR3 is TGTGCCAGCAGCCCAGTTGGGGTGGGAAGCACAGATACGCAGTATTTT. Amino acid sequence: CASSPVGVGSTDTQYF.

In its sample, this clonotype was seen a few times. The chain's CDR3 is CASSPLSRGLAGDNEQYF. The CDR3 DNA reads TGTGCCAGCAGCCCCTTGTCCCGGGGACTAGCGGGAGATAACGAGCAGTACTTC. The V gene is TRBV9, the J gene TRBJ2-7; 14 nucleotides line up with TRBD2. Trimming at V came to 4 bases and at J to 5 bases, leaving 14 bases not matched to a gene. The CDR3 length is 18 residues. Germline lookup yields CDR1 SGDLS and CDR2 YYNGEE.

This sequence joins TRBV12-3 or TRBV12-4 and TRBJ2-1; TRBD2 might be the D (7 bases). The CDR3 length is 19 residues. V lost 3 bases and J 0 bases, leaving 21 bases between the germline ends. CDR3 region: CASSFRGGELLFSYNEQFF. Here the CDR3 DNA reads TGTGCCAGCAGTTTCAGAGGGGGGGAACTTCTCTTCTCCTACAATGAGCAGTTCTTC.

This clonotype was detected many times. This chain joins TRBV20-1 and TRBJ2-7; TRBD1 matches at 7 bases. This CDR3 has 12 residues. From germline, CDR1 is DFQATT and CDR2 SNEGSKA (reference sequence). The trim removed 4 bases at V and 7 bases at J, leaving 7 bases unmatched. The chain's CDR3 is CSAKGAVVEQYF. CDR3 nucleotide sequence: TGCAGTGCTAAGGGGGCGGTCGTTGAGCAGTACTTC.

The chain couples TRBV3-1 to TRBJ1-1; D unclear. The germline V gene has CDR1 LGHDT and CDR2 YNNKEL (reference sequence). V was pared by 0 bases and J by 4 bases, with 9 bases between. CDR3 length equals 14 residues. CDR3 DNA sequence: TGTGCCAGCAGCCAAGACATTCTTGGCACTGAAGCTTTCTTT. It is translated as CASSQDILGTEAFF.

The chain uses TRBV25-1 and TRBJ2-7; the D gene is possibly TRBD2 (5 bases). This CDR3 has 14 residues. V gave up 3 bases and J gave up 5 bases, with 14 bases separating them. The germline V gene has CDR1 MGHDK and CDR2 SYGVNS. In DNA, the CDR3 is TGTGCCAGCAGTGACTATAGAGGGCTCCACGAGCAGTACTTC. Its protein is CASSDYRGLHEQYF.

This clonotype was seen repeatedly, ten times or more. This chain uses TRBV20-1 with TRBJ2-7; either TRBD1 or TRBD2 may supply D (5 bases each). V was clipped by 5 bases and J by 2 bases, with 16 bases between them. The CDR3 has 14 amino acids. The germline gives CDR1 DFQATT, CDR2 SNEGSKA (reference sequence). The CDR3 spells CSALNPGTTYEQYF. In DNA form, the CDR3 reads TGCAGTGCTCTGAATCCAGGGACCACCTACGAGCAGTACTTC.

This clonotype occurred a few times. This CDR3 reads CSVPTLGAEQYF. CDR3 coding DNA: TGCAGCGTTCCGACACTAGGGGCCGAGCAGTACTTC. This chain links TRBV29-1 with TRBJ2-7; TRBD1 or TRBD2 may be the D gene (5 bases each). The CDR3 loop spans 12 amino acids. Germline V gene lookup returns CDR1 SQVTM and CDR2 ANQGSEA. V was trimmed by 5 bases and J by 6 bases, leaving 14 bases between them.

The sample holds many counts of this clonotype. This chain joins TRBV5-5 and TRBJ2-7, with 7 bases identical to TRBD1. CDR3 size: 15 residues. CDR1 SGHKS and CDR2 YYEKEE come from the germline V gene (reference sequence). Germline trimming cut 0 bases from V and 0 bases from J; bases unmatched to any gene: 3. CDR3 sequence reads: CASSLAGTDSYEQYF. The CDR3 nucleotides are TGTGCCAGCAGCTTGGCCGGGACAGACTCCTACGAGCAGTACTTC.

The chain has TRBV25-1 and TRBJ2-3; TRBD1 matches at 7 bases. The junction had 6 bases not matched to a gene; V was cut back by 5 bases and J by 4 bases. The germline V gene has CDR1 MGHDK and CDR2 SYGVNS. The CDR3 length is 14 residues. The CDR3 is CASSTTTGPDTQYF. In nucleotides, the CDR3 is TGTGCCAGCAGTACAACGACAGGGCCAGATACGCAGTATTTT.